The rows below give T cell receptor beta chains drawn from one sample of a study of blood T cell repertoires in COVID-19. Only in-frame clones appear in the TCRdb table, and some are missing; sequencing was by immunoSEQ multiplex PCR. The repertoire holds about 40,000 clones, with approximately 80% as singletons. The sample comprised peripheral blood. Every receptor here comes from a human donor with acute or convalescent COVID-19. The donor label of this sample is uncertain. Each CDR3 is given with its conserved first and last residue. D genes are given only for firm matches. Expanded clones are given a class, and other clones once, few, many or no size at all.

J gene: TRBJ1-1; D gene: TRBD1; V gene: TRBV18; clone size: NA; CDR3 DNA: TGTGCCAGCTCACCGTACAGGGGCCTTGAAGCTTTCTTT; CDR3 protein: CASSPYRGLEAFF
J gene: TRBJ2-1; D gene: NA; V gene: TRBV27; clone size: once; CDR3 DNA: TGTGCCAGCGCCGACTCCCGTAAAAGCTCCTACAATGAGCAGTTCTTC; CDR3 protein: CASADSRKSSYNEQFF
J gene: TRBJ1-6; D gene: TRBD1; V gene: TRBV18; clone size: once; CDR3 DNA: TGTGCCAGCTCATTAGTGGGGACAGAGGATTCACCCCTCCACTTT; CDR3 protein: CASSLVGTEDSPLHF
J gene: TRBJ2-1; D gene: TRBD2; V gene: TRBV19; clone size: NA; CDR3 DNA: TGTGCCAGTAGCGCGGTAGCGGGGGGTCCTCCACCCTACAATGAGCAGTTCTTC; CDR3 protein: CASSAVAGGPPPYNEQFF
J gene: TRBJ1-2; D gene: TRBD1; V gene: TRBV19; clone size: NA; CDR3 DNA: TGTGCCAGTAGTATAGGGGACAGATATGGCTACACCTTC; CDR3 protein: CASSIGDRYGYTF
J gene: TRBJ1-4; D gene: TRBD1; V gene: TRBV27; clone size: NA; CDR3 DNA: TGTGCCAGCAGTATAGGGACAGCAAGCAAACTGTTTTTT; CDR3 protein: CASSIGTASKLFF
J gene: TRBJ1-1; D gene: NA; V gene: TRBV7-9; clone size: NA; CDR3 DNA: TGTGCCAGCAGCATCCACTCAGGGAACACTGAAGCTTTCTTT; CDR3 protein: CASSIHSGNTEAFF
J gene: TRBJ1-1; D gene: NA; V gene: TRBV4-3; clone size: NA; CDR3 DNA: TGCGCCAGCAGCCAAGAAGGCAGGGACACTGAAGCTTTCTTT; CDR3 protein: CASSQEGRDTEAFF
J gene: TRBJ2-1; D gene: NA; V gene: TRBV2; clone size: NA; CDR3 DNA: TGTGCCAGCAGCTATACTATCAACAATGAGCAGTTCTTC; CDR3 protein: CASSYTINNEQFF
J gene: TRBJ1-5; D gene: TRBD1; V gene: TRBV5-6; clone size: NA; CDR3 DNA: TGTGCCAGCAGTAATAGACGGGACAGACCTAATCAGCCCCAGCATTTT; CDR3 protein: CASSNRRDRPNQPQHF
J gene: TRBJ1-1; D gene: NA; V gene: TRBV27; clone size: NA; CDR3 DNA: TGTGCCAGCAGACCCCTCGGGGGGACTGAAGCTTTCTTT; CDR3 protein: CASRPLGGTEAFF
J gene: TRBJ1-5; D gene: NA; V gene: TRBV19; clone size: NA; CDR3 DNA: TGTGCCAGTCAACAGGATGCTAATAGCAATCAGCCCCAGCATTTT; CDR3 protein: CASQQDANSNQPQHF
J gene: TRBJ2-7; D gene: NA; V gene: TRBV5-4; clone size: NA; CDR3 DNA: TGTGCCGCTGGGTGGGGCCTGGGATCCTACGAGCAGTACTTC; CDR3 protein: CAAGWGLGSYEQYF
J gene: TRBJ2-5; D gene: NA; V gene: TRBV4-3; clone size: NA; CDR3 DNA: TGCGCCAGCAGCCAAGAATTCCTGGGGCGGGAGACCCAGTACTTC; CDR3 protein: CASSQEFLGRETQYF
J gene: TRBJ1-4; D gene: NA; V gene: TRBV9; clone size: NA; CDR3 DNA: TGTGCCAGCAGCGTCGGGGGTTTGCGTGAAAAACTGTTTTTT; CDR3 protein: CASSVGGLREKLFF
J gene: TRBJ1-5; D gene: NA; V gene: TRBV19; clone size: NA; CDR3 DNA: TGTGCCAGTAGTATCATCAGGGTAGTTAGCAATCAGCCCCAGCATTTT; CDR3 protein: CASSIIRVVSNQPQHF
J gene: TRBJ1-2; D gene: NA; V gene: TRBV6-5; clone size: NA; CDR3 DNA: TGTGCCAGCAGGCGCAGCACGGACAGAAGATATGGCTACACCTTC; CDR3 protein: CASRRSTDRRYGYTF
J gene: TRBJ1-1; D gene: NA; V gene: TRBV24-1; clone size: NA; CDR3 DNA: TGTGCCACCACCCTCAGGGGAAGGTGGAACACTGAAGCTTTCTTT; CDR3 protein: CATTLRGRWNTEAFF
J gene: TRBJ2-5; D gene: TRBD2; V gene: TRBV7-2; clone size: NA; CDR3 DNA: TGTGCCAGCAGCTCGTGGGGGGGAGGACAAGAGACCCAGTACTTC; CDR3 protein: CASSSWGGGQETQYF
J gene: TRBJ2-5; D gene: NA; V gene: TRBV11-3; clone size: NA; CDR3 DNA: TGTGCCAGCAGCTTAGGCCCTTTCGGGGAGACCCAGTACTTC; CDR3 protein: CASSLGPFGETQYF
J gene: TRBJ1-1; D gene: TRBD1; V gene: TRBV19; clone size: NA; CDR3 DNA: TGTGCCAGTGAACAGGGGGACACTGAAGCTTTCTTT; CDR3 protein: CASEQGDTEAFF
J gene: TRBJ2-2; D gene: NA; V gene: TRBV6-4; clone size: NA; CDR3 DNA: TGTGCCAGCAGATTAGAGTACTTGGTCGGGGAGCTGTTTTTT; CDR3 protein: CASRLEYLVGELFF
J gene: TRBJ1-2; D gene: NA; V gene: TRBV18; clone size: NA; CDR3 DNA: TGTGCCAGCTCAGGAGGACAGCTTACTAACTATGGCTACACCTTC; CDR3 protein: CASSGGQLTNYGYTF
J gene: TRBJ1-2; D gene: NA; V gene: TRBV6-1; clone size: NA; CDR3 DNA: TGTGCCAGCAGTGAGGGGAGTTGGTCCTATGGCTACACCTTC; CDR3 protein: CASSEGSWSYGYTF
J gene: TRBJ1-3; D gene: TRBD1; V gene: TRBV12-3/TRBV12-4; clone size: few; CDR3 DNA: TGTGCCAGCAGTTTGGGACAGTACACCATATATTTT; CDR3 protein: CASSLGQYTIYF
J gene: TRBJ1-1; D gene: TRBD1; V gene: TRBV5-1; clone size: NA; CDR3 DNA: TGCGCCAGCTGGGGGGACAGGGGTTTGGCTTTCTTT; CDR3 protein: CASWGDRGLAFF
J gene: TRBJ2-5; D gene: NA; V gene: TRBV7-2; clone size: NA; CDR3 DNA: TGTGCCAGCAGGGCTACAGAGTCGGAGACCCAGTACTTC; CDR3 protein: CASRATESETQYF
J gene: TRBJ2-1; D gene: TRBD1; V gene: TRBV7-2; clone size: NA; CDR3 DNA: TGTGCCAGCCTGCCCGTGGCAGGGGGATCGAATGAGCAGTTCTTC; CDR3 protein: CASLPVAGGSNEQFF
J gene: TRBJ1-1; D gene: TRBD1; V gene: TRBV6-5; clone size: NA; CDR3 DNA: TGTGCCAGCAGTAGACAGGGTGAAGCTTTCTTT; CDR3 protein: CASSRQGEAFF
J gene: TRBJ2-3; D gene: TRBD2; V gene: TRBV2; clone size: NA; CDR3 DNA: TGTGCCAGCAGTAGCGGGAGGCGCACAGATACGCAGTATTTT; CDR3 protein: CASSSGRRTDTQYF
J gene: TRBJ1-3; D gene: NA; V gene: TRBV7-3; clone size: NA; CDR3 DNA: TGTGCCAGCAGCCCGGGAACTGGAAACACCATATATTTT; CDR3 protein: CASSPGTGNTIYF
J gene: TRBJ1-2; D gene: TRBD1; V gene: TRBV6-2/TRBV6-3; clone size: NA; CDR3 DNA: TGTGCCAGCAGCCGACTGGGGGACAGGGATCGGAACTATGGCTACACCTTC; CDR3 protein: CASSRLGDRDRNYGYTF
J gene: TRBJ1-2; D gene: NA; V gene: TRBV5-4; clone size: once; CDR3 DNA: TGTGCCAGCAGCTCCCGAGGAGGCGTCAACTATGGCTACACCTTC; CDR3 protein: CASSSRGGVNYGYTF
J gene: TRBJ2-7; D gene: NA; V gene: TRBV6-1; clone size: NA; CDR3 DNA: TGTGCCAGCAGTGAAGCGGGAGTCGGCACCTACGAGCAGTACTTC; CDR3 protein: CASSEAGVGTYEQYF
J gene: TRBJ2-5; D gene: NA; V gene: TRBV12-3/TRBV12-4; clone size: NA; CDR3 DNA: TGTGCCAGCAGTCCCGGGAGAGAGACCCAGTACTTC; CDR3 protein: CASSPGRETQYF
J gene: TRBJ1-1; D gene: NA; V gene: TRBV20-1; clone size: NA; CDR3 DNA: TGCAGTGCTAGTAACAACTTTCGTCCCGGGACATTTATGAACACTGAAGCTTTCTTT; CDR3 protein: CSASNNFRPGTFMNTEAFF
J gene: TRBJ2-5; D gene: NA; V gene: TRBV24-1; clone size: NA; CDR3 DNA: TGTGCCACCAGTGATTCCAGACGGGACTGGTACCAAGAGACCCAGTACTTC; CDR3 protein: CATSDSRRDWYQETQYF
J gene: TRBJ2-7; D gene: NA; V gene: TRBV6-2/TRBV6-3; clone size: NA; CDR3 DNA: TGTGCCAGCAGTTACTCGCCACCAGGATTCTACGAGCAGTACTTC; CDR3 protein: CASSYSPPGFYEQYF
J gene: TRBJ1-4; D gene: NA; V gene: TRBV3-1/TRBV3-2; clone size: NA; CDR3 DNA: TGTGCCAGCAGCCAAGAAGGGAGCGATGAAAAACTGTTTTTT; CDR3 protein: CASSQEGSDEKLFF
J gene: TRBJ2-3; D gene: TRBD2; V gene: TRBV5-1; clone size: once; CDR3 DNA: TGCGCCAGCTCTAGCGGACTAAGCGCAGATACGCAGTATTTT; CDR3 protein: CASSSGLSADTQYF
J gene: TRBJ1-5; D gene: TRBD1; V gene: TRBV19; clone size: NA; CDR3 DNA: TGTGCCAGTAGTATCTGGACAGGGGATCAGCCCCAGCATTTT; CDR3 protein: CASSIWTGDQPQHF
J gene: TRBJ1-4; D gene: NA; V gene: TRBV27; clone size: NA; CDR3 DNA: TGTGCCAGCAGTAACCGACCGGGTGAAAAACTGTTTTTT; CDR3 protein: CASSNRPGEKLFF
J gene: TRBJ1-5; D gene: NA; V gene: TRBV6-2/TRBV6-3; clone size: NA; CDR3 DNA: TGTGCCAGCAGTTACCCTGAGTGGGCAGAAAATCAGCCCCAGCATTTT; CDR3 protein: CASSYPEWAENQPQHF
J gene: TRBJ2-7; D gene: TRBD2; V gene: TRBV3-1/TRBV3-2; clone size: NA; CDR3 DNA: TGTGCCAGCAGCCGCCGCCGGGAGGGGTACGAGCAGTACTTC; CDR3 protein: CASSRRREGYEQYF
J gene: TRBJ2-5; D gene: TRBD2; V gene: TRBV7-8; clone size: NA; CDR3 DNA: TGTGCCAGCAGTCGCCCAGCCACTAGCGGGAGAATAGAGACCCAGTACTTC; CDR3 protein: CASSRPATSGRIETQYF
J gene: TRBJ2-7; D gene: TRBD1; V gene: TRBV28; clone size: NA; CDR3 DNA: TGTGCCAGCAGTCACCCGACAGGGCTATTCGAGCAGTACTTC; CDR3 protein: CASSHPTGLFEQYF
J gene: TRBJ2-5; D gene: TRBD1; V gene: TRBV30; clone size: NA; CDR3 DNA: TGTGCCTGGAGTAGGGGACAGCTGCCGGGTTTGACCCAGTACTTC; CDR3 protein: CAWSRGQLPGLTQYF
J gene: TRBJ2-3; D gene: NA; V gene: TRBV9; clone size: NA; CDR3 DNA: TGTGCCAGCAGCGTCGGGGTTGATACGCAGTATTTT; CDR3 protein: CASSVGVDTQYF
J gene: TRBJ1-4; D gene: NA; V gene: TRBV21-1; clone size: once; CDR3 DNA: NA; CDR3 protein: CASSNFGQGAWLNEKLFF
J gene: TRBJ1-5; D gene: NA; V gene: TRBV28; clone size: NA; CDR3 DNA: TGTGCCAGCAGTTCAGGCAGCAATCAGCCCCAGCATTTT; CDR3 protein: CASSSGSNQPQHF
J gene: TRBJ2-5; D gene: NA; V gene: TRBV6-1; clone size: NA; CDR3 DNA: TGTGCCAGCAGTGTAACCCACCAGGGGCAGGGGATCGAGACCCAGTACTTC; CDR3 protein: CASSVTHQGQGIETQYF
J gene: TRBJ1-6; D gene: TRBD1; V gene: TRBV24-1; clone size: NA; CDR3 DNA: TGTGCCACCAGTGATGGCAGGGGGGACTCACCCCTCCACTTT; CDR3 protein: CATSDGRGDSPLHF
J gene: TRBJ1-6; D gene: NA; V gene: TRBV28; clone size: NA; CDR3 DNA: TGTGCCAGCAGTCCTTCAGGTGTTCCAGGGTATAGGAGTTCACCCCTCCACTTT; CDR3 protein: CASSPSGVPGYRSSPLHF
J gene: TRBJ2-2; D gene: TRBD2; V gene: TRBV18; clone size: once; CDR3 DNA: TGTGCCAGCTCACCACGGGCGGGAGTGGAAACCGGGGAGCTGTTTTTT; CDR3 protein: CASSPRAGVETGELFF
J gene: TRBJ1-5; D gene: NA; V gene: TRBV5-4; clone size: few; CDR3 DNA: TGTGCCAGCAGCTTGGATCCAACAGGGCCCCAGCATTTT; CDR3 protein: CASSLDPTGPQHF